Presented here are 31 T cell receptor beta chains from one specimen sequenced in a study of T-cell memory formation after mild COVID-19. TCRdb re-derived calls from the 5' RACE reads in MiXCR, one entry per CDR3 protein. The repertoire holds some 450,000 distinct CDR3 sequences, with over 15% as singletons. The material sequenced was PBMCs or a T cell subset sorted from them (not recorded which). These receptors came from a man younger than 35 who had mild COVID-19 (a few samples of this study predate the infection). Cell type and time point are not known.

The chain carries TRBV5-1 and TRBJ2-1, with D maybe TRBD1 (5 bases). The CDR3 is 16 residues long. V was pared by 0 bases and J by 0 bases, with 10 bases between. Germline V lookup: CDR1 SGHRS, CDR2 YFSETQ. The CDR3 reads CASSLVGQSSYNEQFF. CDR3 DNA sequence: TGCGCCAGCAGCTTGGTGGGGCAAAGCTCCTACAATGAGCAGTTCTTC.

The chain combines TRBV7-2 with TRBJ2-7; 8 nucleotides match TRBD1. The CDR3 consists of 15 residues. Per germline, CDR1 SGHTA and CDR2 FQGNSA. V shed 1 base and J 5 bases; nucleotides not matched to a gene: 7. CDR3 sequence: CASSLVGTGSHEQYV. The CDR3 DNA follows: TGTGCCAGCAGCTTAGTGGGGACAGGAAGCCACGAGCAGTACGTC.

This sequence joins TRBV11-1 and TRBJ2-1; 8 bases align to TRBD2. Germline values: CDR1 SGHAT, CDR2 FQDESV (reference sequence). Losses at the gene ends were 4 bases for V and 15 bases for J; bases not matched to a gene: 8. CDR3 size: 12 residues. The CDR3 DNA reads TGTGCCAGCAGCTCGGGAGGGTATGGGTCGTTCTTC. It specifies CASSSGGYGSFF.

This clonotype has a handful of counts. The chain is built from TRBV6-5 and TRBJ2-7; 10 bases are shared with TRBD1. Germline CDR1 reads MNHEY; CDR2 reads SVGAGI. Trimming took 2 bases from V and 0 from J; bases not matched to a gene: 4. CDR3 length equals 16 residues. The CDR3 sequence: CASSYLTGGASYEQYF. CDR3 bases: TGTGCCAGCAGTTACCTGACAGGGGGCGCCTCCTACGAGCAGTACTTC.

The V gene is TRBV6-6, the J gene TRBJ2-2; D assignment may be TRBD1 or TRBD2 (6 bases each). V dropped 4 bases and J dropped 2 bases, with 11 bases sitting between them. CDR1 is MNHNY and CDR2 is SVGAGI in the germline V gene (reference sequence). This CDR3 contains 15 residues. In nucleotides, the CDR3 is TGTGCCAGCAGTTGGACGGGGGCCAACACCGGGGAGCTGTTTTTT. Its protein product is CASSWTGANTGELFF.

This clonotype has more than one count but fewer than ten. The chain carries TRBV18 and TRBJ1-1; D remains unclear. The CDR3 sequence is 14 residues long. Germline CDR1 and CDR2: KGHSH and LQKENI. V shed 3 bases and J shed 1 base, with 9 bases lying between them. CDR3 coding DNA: TGTGCCAGCTCACCTGACGACGGGAACACTGAAGCTTTCTTT. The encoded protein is CASSPDDGNTEAFF. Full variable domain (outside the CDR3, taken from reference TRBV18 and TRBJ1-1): NAGVMQNPRHLVRRRGQEARLRCSPMKGHSHVYWYRQLPEEGLKFMVYLQKENIIDESGMPKERFSAEFPKEGPSILRIQQVVRGDSAAYFCASSPDDGNTEAFFGQGTRLTVV.

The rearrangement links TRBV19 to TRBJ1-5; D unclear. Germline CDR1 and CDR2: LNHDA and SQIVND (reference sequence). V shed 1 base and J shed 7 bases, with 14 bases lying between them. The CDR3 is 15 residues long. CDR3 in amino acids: CASSIGGFSSQPQHF. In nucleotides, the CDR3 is TGTGCCAGTAGTATAGGAGGGTTCAGCAGCCAGCCCCAGCATTTT.

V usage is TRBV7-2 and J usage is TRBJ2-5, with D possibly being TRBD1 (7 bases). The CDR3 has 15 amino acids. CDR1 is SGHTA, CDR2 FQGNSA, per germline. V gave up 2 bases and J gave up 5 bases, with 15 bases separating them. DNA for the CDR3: TGTGCCAGCAGCTTAAGCCAGGGGGGCGTGGAGACCCAGTACTTC. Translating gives CASSLSQGGVETQYF.

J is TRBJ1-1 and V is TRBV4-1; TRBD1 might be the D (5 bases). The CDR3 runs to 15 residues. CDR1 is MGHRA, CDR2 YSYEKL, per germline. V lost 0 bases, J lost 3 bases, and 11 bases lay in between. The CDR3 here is CASSQEAGRDTEAFF. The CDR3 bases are TGCGCCAGCAGCCAAGAGGCAGGGAGGGACACTGAAGCTTTCTTT.

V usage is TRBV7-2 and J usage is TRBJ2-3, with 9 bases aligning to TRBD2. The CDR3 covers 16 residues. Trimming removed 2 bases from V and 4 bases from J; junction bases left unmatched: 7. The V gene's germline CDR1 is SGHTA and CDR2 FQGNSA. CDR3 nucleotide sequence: TGTGCCAGCAGCTTAAGCGGGGGGTTTCGCGCAGATACGCAGTATTTT. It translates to CASSLSGGFRADTQYF.

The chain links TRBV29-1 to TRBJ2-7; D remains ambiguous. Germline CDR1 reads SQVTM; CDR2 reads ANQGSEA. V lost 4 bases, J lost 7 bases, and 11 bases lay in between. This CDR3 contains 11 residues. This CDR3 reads CSVVYGLEQYF. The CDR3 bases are TGCAGCGTTGTCTACGGCTTGGAGCAGTACTTC.

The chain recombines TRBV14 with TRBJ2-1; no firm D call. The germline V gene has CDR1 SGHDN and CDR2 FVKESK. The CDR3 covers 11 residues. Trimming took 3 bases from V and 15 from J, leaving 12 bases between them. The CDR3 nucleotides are TGTGCCAGCAGCCAGTCACAGAGGAGGTTCTTC. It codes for CASSQSQRRFF.

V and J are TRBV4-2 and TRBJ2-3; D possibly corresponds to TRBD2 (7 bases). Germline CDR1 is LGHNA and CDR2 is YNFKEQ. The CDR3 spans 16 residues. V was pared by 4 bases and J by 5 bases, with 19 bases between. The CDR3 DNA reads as TGTGCCAGCAGCCCCTCGGTGGGCGGGGGCAGAGATACGCAGTATTTT. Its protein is CASSPSVGGGRDTQYF.

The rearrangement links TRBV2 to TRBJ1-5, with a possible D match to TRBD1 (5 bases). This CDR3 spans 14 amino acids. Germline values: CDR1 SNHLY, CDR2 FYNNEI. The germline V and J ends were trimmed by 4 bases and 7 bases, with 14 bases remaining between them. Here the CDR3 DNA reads TGTGCCAGCAGTGTGGCACCGGAGGGGCAGCCCCAGCATTTT. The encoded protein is CASSVAPEGQPQHF.

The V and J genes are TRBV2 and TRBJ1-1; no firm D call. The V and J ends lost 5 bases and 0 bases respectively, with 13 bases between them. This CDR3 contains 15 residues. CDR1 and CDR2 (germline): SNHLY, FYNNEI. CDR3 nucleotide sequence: TGTGCCAGCAGTATCGGCAACCCCATGAACACTGAAGCTTTCTTT. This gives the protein CASSIGNPMNTEAFF.

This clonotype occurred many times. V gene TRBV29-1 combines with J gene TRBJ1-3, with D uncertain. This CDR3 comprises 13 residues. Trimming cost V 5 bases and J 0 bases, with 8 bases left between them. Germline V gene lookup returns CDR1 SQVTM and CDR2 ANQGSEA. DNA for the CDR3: TGCAGCGTTAAGGCCTTCTCTGGAAACACCATATATTTT. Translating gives CSVKAFSGNTIYF.

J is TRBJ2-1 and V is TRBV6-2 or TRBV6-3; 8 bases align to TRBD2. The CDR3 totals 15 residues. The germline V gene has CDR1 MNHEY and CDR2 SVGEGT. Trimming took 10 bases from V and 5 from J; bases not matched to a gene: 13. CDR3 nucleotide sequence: TGTGCCACCGCTTACTCCACTAGCGGCAACAATGAGCAGTTCTTC. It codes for CATAYSTSGNNEQFF.

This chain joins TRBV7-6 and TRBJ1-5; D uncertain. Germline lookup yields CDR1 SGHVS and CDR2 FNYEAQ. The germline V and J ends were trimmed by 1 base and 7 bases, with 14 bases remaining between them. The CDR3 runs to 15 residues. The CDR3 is CASSLEVGLRQPQHF. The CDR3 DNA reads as TGTGCCAGCAGCTTAGAGGTGGGGTTGAGGCAGCCCCAGCATTTT. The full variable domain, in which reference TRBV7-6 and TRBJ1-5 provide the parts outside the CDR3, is GAGVSQSPRYKVTKRGQDVALRCDPISGHVSLYWYRQALGQGPEFLTYFNYEAQQDKSGLPNDRFSAERPEGSISTLTIQRTEQRDSAMYRCASSLEVGLRQPQHFGDGTRLSIL.

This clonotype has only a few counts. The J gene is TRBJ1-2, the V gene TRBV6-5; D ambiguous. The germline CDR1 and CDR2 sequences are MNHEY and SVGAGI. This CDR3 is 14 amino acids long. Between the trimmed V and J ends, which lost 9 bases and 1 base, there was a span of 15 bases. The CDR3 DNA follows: TGTGCCAGTACCCTTGGACCCCTTAACTATGGCTACACCTTC. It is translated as CASTLGPLNYGYTF.

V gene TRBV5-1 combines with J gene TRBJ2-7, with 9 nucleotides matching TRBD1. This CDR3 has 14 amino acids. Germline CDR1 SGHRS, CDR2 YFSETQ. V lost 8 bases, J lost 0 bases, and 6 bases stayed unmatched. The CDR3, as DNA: TGCGCCAGTATGGGGACAGGGATCTCCTACGAGCAGTACTTC. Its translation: CASMGTGISYEQYF.

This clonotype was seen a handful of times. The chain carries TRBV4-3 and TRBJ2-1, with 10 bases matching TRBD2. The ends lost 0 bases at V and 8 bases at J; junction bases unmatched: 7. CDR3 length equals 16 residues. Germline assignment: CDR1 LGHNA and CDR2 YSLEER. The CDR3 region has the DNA TGCGCCAGCAGCCAAGAGTTGACTAGCGGGCGCGATGAGCAGTTCTTC. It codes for CASSQELTSGRDEQFF.

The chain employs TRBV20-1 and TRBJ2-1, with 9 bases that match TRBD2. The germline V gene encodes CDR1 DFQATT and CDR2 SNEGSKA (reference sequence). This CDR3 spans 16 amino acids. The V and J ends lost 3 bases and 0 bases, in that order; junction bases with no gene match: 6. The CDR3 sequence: CSASSSGVSSYNEQFF. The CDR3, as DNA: TGCAGTGCTAGTTCTAGCGGGGTTAGCTCCTACAATGAGCAGTTCTTC.

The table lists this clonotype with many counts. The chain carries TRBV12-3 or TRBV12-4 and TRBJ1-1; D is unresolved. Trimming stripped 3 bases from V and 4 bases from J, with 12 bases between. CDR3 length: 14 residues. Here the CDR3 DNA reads TGTGCCAGCAGTTTTACAGATTTTGGCACTGAAGCTTTCTTT. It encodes CASSFTDFGTEAFF.

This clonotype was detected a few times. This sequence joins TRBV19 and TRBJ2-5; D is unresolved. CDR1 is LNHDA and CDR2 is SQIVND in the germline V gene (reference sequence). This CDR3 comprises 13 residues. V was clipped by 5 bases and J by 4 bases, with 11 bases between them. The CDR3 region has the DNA TGTGCCAGTAGTGACGGTTCCGGAGAGACCCAGTACTTC. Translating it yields CASSDGSGETQYF.

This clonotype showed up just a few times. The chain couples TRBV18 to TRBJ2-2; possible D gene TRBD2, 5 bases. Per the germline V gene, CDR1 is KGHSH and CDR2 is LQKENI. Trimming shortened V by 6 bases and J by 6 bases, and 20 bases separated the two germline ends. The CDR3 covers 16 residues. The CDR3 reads CASSPTRDGPAGELFF. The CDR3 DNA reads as TGTGCCAGCTCTCCGACCCGGGATGGCCCTGCCGGGGAGCTGTTTTTT.

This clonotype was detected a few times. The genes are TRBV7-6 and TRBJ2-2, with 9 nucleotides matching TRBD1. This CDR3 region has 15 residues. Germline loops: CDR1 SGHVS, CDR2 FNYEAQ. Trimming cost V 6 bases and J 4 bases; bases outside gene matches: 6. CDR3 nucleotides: TGTGCCAGCAGGCTACAGGGGGCGAGCACCGGGGAGCTGTTTTTT. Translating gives CASRLQGASTGELFF.

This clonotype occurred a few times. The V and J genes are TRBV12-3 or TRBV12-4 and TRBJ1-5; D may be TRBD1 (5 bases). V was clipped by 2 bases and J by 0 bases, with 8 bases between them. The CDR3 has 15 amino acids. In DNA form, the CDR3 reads TGTGCCAGCAGTTTAAGGGGACGTAGCAATCAGCCCCAGCATTTT. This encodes CASSLRGRSNQPQHF.

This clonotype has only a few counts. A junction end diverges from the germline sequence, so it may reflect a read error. CDR3 residues: CASSQAGTRIF. CDR3 coding DNA: TGTGCCAGCAGCCAGGCCGGGACTCGAATTTTT. The genes are TRBV4-2 and TRBJ2-3; TRBD2 is a possible D gene (6 bases). Germline V gene sequence: CDR1 LGHNA, CDR2 YNFKEQ. CDR3 length: 11 residues.

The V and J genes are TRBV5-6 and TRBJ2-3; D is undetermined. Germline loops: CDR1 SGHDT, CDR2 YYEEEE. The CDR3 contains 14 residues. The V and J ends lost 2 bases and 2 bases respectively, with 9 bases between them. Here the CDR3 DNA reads TGTGCCAGCAGCTTTGGCTCGATCACAGATACGCAGTATTTT. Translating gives CASSFGSITDTQYF. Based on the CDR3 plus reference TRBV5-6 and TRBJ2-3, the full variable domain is DAGVTQSPTHLIKTRGQQVTLRCSPKSGHDTVSWYQQALGQGPQFIFQYYEEEERQRGNFPDRFSGHQFPNYSSELNVNALLLGDSALYLCASSFGSITDTQYFGPGTRLTVL.

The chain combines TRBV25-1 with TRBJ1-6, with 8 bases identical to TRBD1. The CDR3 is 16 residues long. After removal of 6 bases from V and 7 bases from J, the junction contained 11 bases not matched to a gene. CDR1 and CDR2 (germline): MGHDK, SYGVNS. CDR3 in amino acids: CASSSTGGRRNSPLHF. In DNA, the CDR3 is TGTGCCAGCAGCTCTACAGGGGGGCGCAGGAATTCACCCCTCCACTTT.

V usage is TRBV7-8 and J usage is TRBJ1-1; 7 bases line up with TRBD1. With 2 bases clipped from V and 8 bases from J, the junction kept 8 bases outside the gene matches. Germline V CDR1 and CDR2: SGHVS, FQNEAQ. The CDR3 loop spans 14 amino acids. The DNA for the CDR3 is TGTGCCAGCAGCTTATATGGCAGGGGGACGGAAGCTTTCTTT. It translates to CASSLYGRGTEAFF.